This T cell receptor beta chain was recorded in a study of identifying expanded T cells in peripheral blood. This CDR3 has 15 residues. Germline V gene data show CDR1 as SGHDN and CDR2 as FVKESK. V was shortened by 0 bases and J by 8 bases, with 16 bases between the two germline ends. Notes on the study in general: Differentially abundant clones: roughly 1.2 between replicates, approximately 16 at roughly 15 days, 19 to 20 at four.

A single count supports this clone. The antigen is not known. Generated by immunoSEQ multiplex PCR, the TCRdb table keeps only in-frame clones and is missing some. The profile shows 60,000 to 65,000 clones, approximately 80% of them singletons. This chain joins TRBV14 and TRBJ1-2; D not certain. The receptor's source is a person aged 18 to 70 in good health. The sample comprised blood. CDR3 sequence: CASSQDFRDFSGYTF. The CDR3 nucleotides read TGTGCCAGCAGCCAAGATTTTAGAGATTTTTCGGGCTACACCTTC.